The T cell receptor (beta chain) under discussion was sequenced for a study of blood T cell repertoires in COVID-19. Background on the study: Acute and convalescent COVID-19 samples came from the United States, Italy and Spain. T cells, B-cell-depleted T cells, or PBMCs provided the cDNA or gDNA that served as material.

In the original analysis: From reference gene primer amplification, estimates of nucleated cell counts were derived. The data were produced by immunoSEQ multiplex PCR, yet TCRdb's version contains in-frame clones alone and is incomplete. V, J and clone size were drawn from that table, and D and trimming were deduced from the DNA. This sample yields around 60,000 clones, of which roughly 86% are seen a single time; roughly 3.5% belongs to the top ten. Germline values: CDR1 MNHEY, CDR2 SVGAGI. The CDR3 spans 13 residues. V was pared by 7 bases and J by 3 bases, with 7 bases between. The origin of this receptor is a man between 45 and 60 years old with active COVID-19. The sample taken for sequencing was peripheral blood. The chain recombines TRBV6-5 with TRBJ1-6; D is unclear. CDR3 in amino acids: CASTGVYNSPLHF. For the CDR3, the DNA is TGTGCCAGCACGGGAGTCTATAATTCACCCCTCCACTTT.